This TCR beta chain emerged from a study of shared clonotypes between healthy human individuals. Germline CDR1 is ENHRY and CDR2 is SYGVKD. CDR3 length equals 13 residues. Profiled with immunoSEQ multiplex PCR; TCRdb holds only in-frame clones, not every one. The sample lists about 550,000 clones; about 95% were seen once. The naive CD8 subset, CD45RO-negative cells positively selected for CCR7, excluded terminally differentiated effector memory CD45RA+ cells. Each donor was a Caucasian adult residing in Nashville, Tennessee. Sequences were obtained from naive CD8+ T cells sorted from blood. The chain joins TRBV10-3 to TRBJ2-5; the D is unclear. The J call may be in error: the DNA end matches TRBJ2-7 better. This TCR was recovered from a woman aged 30 to 39 in good health. The CDR3 sequence: CAISADGSYEQYF. DNA of the CDR3: TGTGCCATCAGTGCGGACGGGTCCTACGAGCAGTACTTC.